This TCR beta chain appears in the sequencing data of a study of Graves' ophthalmopathy and Graves' hyperthyroidism (dated by TCRdb to 2017 to 2018). General notes on the study: Peripheral blood was collected before any treatment was given, at the time of initial diagnosis. Once sampling was done, hyperthyroidism patients were given methimazole at a starting dose of 30 mg daily, while ophthalmopathy patients were given high-dose intravenous methylprednisolone. To tell Graves' ophthalmopathy apart from Graves' hyperthyroidism, and to predict which patients would progress to ophthalmopathy, the study relied on TCR beta repertoire signatures. In total, approximately 140 blood samples were TCR-sequenced: fewer than 50 ophthalmopathy, some 75 hyperthyroidism and 17 hyperthyroidism-to-ophthalmopathy patients. An independent validation cohort comprised some 19 hyperthyroidism patients and 15 to 17 patients who later progressed from hyperthyroidism to ophthalmopathy. T-cell repertoires of thyroid tissue and blood were compared in several hyperthyroidism patients. To explore V-J signatures distinguishing ophthalmopathy from hyperthyroidism, a discovery set of more than 95 patients (roughly 45 ophthalmopathy, 57 stable hyperthyroidism) was enrolled. General conclusions and limits of the study: Sample size was not statistically predetermined, and group allocation was not concealed from the investigators. Among expanded thyroid clonotypes with frequency above 0.001, most also showed up in blood, which suggests that blood repertoires may reflect the thyroid immune response. In cross-validation, the 13-signature model distinguished ophthalmopathy from stable hyperthyroidism with about 88% sensitivity and 81.08% specificity, and in the test set the corresponding values were about 80% and 75%. In validation, the model predicted ophthalmopathy progression with roughly 68% sensitivity and approximately 78% specificity; roughly 12 predicted patients were CT-confirmed with GO in a median of roughly 6.8 months.

For repertoire sequencing, TCR beta CDR3 regions were amplified from RNA transcripts. A first-round RT-PCR used HTBI primers with the Qiagen OneStep RT-PCR kit, followed by a second-round multiplex PCR, size selection and purification. Sequencing of the libraries was carried out on an Illumina HiSeq2000 in paired-end mode with 100 bp reads. Regarding the original processing steps: SOAPnuke was used to process the reads, removing any read that contained adapters or uncalled bases, had a mean Phred below 15, or lacked an exact match to the constant primer or identifier. COPE v1.2.5 was used to merge high-quality paired reads. Unique nucleotide sequences were defined as clonotypes and aligned to IMGT TRB V, D and J references using MiTCR v1.1. The analysis was limited to V-J combinations with a frequency above 0.0001, which together covered approximately 99% of the repertoires. For each V-J combination, a TCR clonal expansion and chaos score was defined as F50 clonal expansion divided by the chaos observed in the TCRdist matrix. Welch's t-statistics and random forest were used to reduce features to 13 V-J combinations, which were fed into a naive Bayes classifier. The Morisita-Horn index was used to measure how similar the thyroid and blood repertoires were. TCRdb ran its own pipeline on the public reads, namely fastp trimming at Q25 and MiXCR clone calling, and kept in-frame beta chains. Each entry merges the rows of one CDR3 protein and shows their most common DNA and genes. The V and J calls here are based on TCRdb, not the publication. The sample includes almost 750,000 distinct CDR3 sequences, with approximately 40% observed a single time. 44% of the sample comes from the top ten.

Ophthalmopathy patients were characterized by moderately to severely active disease, a Clinical Activity Score of at least 3, a NOSPECS grade of at least 4, and a disease duration under 3 months. Patients with other autoimmune diseases, uncontrolled infections, pregnancy or lactation were excluded from the study. Clinical symptoms, serum thyroxine, TRAb, thyroid ultrasound and orbital computed tomography were used for diagnosis. Using Ficoll-Paque density gradient centrifugation, PBMCs were isolated from approximately 11 ml of fresh peripheral blood. Total RNA was extracted with Trizol reagent and quality-checked on an Agilent 2100 Bioanalyzer. A few counts support this clonotype. The clone's antigen remains unknown. No much larger clonotype is one base removed from it; base qualities were not supplied. This TCR was recovered from an adult man with Graves' ophthalmopathy. The specimen was peripheral blood.

The DNA sequence is TGCGCCAGCAGCTTGTTGACTTCTTCAGATACGCAGTATTTT. It codes for CASSLLTSSDTQYF. Recombination joined TRBV5-1 with TRBJ2-3, with the D gene too uncertain to name. Relative to germline, V is 1 base shorter and J is 4 bases shorter, with 10 bases between their ends. The germline V gene sets CDR1 to SGHRS and CDR2 to YFSETQ. The CDR3 numbers 14 residues from cysteine through phenylalanine. Of all the DNA, just the CDR3 is kept, 42 bases in frame from base 1. Full variable domain (CDR3 extended with the reference TRBV5-1 and TRBJ2-3 proteins): KAGVTQTPRYLIKTRGQQVTLSCSPISGHRSVSWYQQTPGQGLQFLFEYFSETQRNKGNFPGRFSGRQFSNSRSEMNVSTLELGDSALYLCASSLLTSSDTQYFGPGTRLTVL.